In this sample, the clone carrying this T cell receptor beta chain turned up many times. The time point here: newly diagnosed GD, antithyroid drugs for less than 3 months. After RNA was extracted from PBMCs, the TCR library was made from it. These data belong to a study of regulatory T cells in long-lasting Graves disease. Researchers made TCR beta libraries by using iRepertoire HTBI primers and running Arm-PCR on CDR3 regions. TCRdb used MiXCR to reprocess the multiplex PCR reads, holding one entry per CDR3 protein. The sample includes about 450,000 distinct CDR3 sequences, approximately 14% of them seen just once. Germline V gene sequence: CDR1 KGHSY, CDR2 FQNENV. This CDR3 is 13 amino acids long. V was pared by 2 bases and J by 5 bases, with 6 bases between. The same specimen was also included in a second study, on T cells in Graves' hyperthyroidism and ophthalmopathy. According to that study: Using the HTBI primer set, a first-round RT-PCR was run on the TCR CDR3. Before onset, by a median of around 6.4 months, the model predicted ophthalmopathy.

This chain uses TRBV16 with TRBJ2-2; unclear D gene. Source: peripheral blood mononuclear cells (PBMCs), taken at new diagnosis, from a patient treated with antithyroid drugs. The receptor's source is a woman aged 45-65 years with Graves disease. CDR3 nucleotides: TGTGCCAGCAGCCAAAGGAGTACCGGGGAGCTGTTTTTT. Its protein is CASSQRSTGELFF.